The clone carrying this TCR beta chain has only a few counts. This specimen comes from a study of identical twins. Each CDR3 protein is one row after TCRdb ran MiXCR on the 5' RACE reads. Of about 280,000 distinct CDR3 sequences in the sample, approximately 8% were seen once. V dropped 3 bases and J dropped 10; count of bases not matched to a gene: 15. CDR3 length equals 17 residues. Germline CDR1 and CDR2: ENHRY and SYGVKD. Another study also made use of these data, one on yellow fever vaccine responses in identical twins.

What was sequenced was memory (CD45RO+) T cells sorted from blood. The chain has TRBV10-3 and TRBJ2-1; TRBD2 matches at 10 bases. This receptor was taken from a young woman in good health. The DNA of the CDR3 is TGTGCCATCAGTGAATCCACCTTAGCGGGGGGTAGGAGAGAGCAGTTCTTC. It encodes CAISESTLAGGRREQFF.